The 30 T cell receptor beta chains reported below all come from one sample, sequenced in a study of CD8 T cells in Susac syndrome. It was with random hexamers that roughly 0.45 to 1 ug RNA was reverse transcribed. TCRdb called the immunoSEQ multiplex PCR reads again in MiXCR, with one record for every CDR3 protein. Here the sample spans about 85,000 distinct CDR3 sequences, roughly 94% being singletons. The specimen was CD8+ T cells from PBMCs. These TCRs come from a human donor in good health.

The chain has TRBV24-1 and TRBJ2-5; D gene uncertain. Germline V gene data show CDR1 as KGHDR and CDR2 as SFDVKD. Between the trimmed V and J ends, which lost 9 bases and 5 bases, there was a span of 15 bases. The CDR3 runs 13 residues. This chain's CDR3 is CATSSSPGETQYF. The CDR3 nucleotides read TGTGCCACCTCTTCCTCGCCTGGGGAGACCCAGTACTTC.

This clonotype showed up just a few times. The chain is built from TRBV7-9 and TRBJ2-4, with TRBD1 matching over 8 bases. V shed 5 bases and J 2 bases; nucleotides not matched to a gene: 11. Germline V lookup: CDR1 SEHNR, CDR2 FQNEAQ (reference sequence). The CDR3 covers 17 residues. The CDR3 protein is CASSHPGQGWTKNIQYF. DNA for the CDR3: TGTGCCAGCAGCCACCCTGGACAGGGCTGGACCAAAAACATTCAGTACTTC.

The chain recombines TRBV6-5 with TRBJ1-1; D is possibly TRBD1 (5 bases). Germline CDR1 MNHEY, CDR2 SVGAGI. The CDR3 totals 14 residues. V was pared by 2 bases and J by 1 base, with 8 bases between. CDR3 nucleotides: TGTGCCAGCAGTTACAGGGGTGGGAACACTGAAGCTTTCTTT. It yields the protein CASSYRGGNTEAFF.

This clonotype was seen a few times. The chain is built from TRBV2 and TRBJ1-2; 8 nucleotides line up with TRBD1. This CDR3 is built from 13 residues. Per germline, CDR1 SNHLY and CDR2 FYNNEI. The V gene end was trimmed by 5 bases and the J gene end by 6 bases; junction bases not matched to a gene: 5. The DNA for the CDR3 is TGTGCCAGCAGTAAGGGGGACAGGAATGGCTACACCTTC. It codes for CASSKGDRNGYTF.

The chain links TRBV7-2 to TRBJ1-5, with 8 bases fitting TRBD1. The length of the CDR3 is 15 residues. Germline V gives CDR1 SGHTA, CDR2 FQGNSA. Trimming took 2 bases from V and 6 from J; bases not matched to a gene: 6. CDR3 DNA: TGTGCCAGCAGCTTACAGGACAGGGTTACTCAGCCCCAGCATTTT. It yields the protein CASSLQDRVTQPQHF.

The gene calls are TRBV2 and TRBJ1-2; possible D gene TRBD1, 5 bases. Trimming left V 9 bases short and J 5 bases short, with 16 bases between. The CDR3 extends over 13 amino acids. Germline CDR1 and CDR2: SNHLY and FYNNEI. This chain's CDR3 is CASGGRRIYGYTF. CDR3 nucleotides: TGTGCCAGTGGGGGACGGAGGATTTATGGCTACACCTTC.

This clonotype was seen just once. The genes are TRBV4-3 and TRBJ2-1; 7 positions agree with TRBD1. J was trimmed by 7 bases and V by 4 bases; bases with no gene match: 13. CDR1 is LGHNA and CDR2 is YSLEER in the germline V gene. This CDR3 region has 16 residues. The CDR3 protein is CASSLTIFGQANEQFF. The CDR3, as DNA: TGCGCCAGCAGCCTTACTATCTTCGGACAGGCTAATGAGCAGTTCTTC.

This chain joins TRBV5-6 and TRBJ2-1, with D unresolved. The V gene's germline CDR1 is SGHDT and CDR2 YYEEEE. CDR3 length: 13 amino acids. The germline V and J ends were trimmed by 4 bases and 7 bases, with 12 bases remaining between them. The CDR3 loop is CASSPGGENEQFF. Here the CDR3 DNA reads TGTGCCAGCAGCCCTGGCGGTGAGAATGAGCAGTTCTTC.

V usage is TRBV20-1 and J usage is TRBJ2-1, with TRBD1 as a possible D gene (5 bases). The germline gives CDR1 DFQATT, CDR2 SNEGSKA (reference sequence). V was shortened by 3 bases and J by 10 bases, with 13 bases between the two germline ends. The CDR3 consists of 12 residues. The CDR3 DNA follows: TGCAGTGCTAGGGGTCAGGGCACGGAGCAGTTCTTC. This gives the protein CSARGQGTEQFF.

In its sample, this clonotype was seen once. V is TRBV20-1 and J is TRBJ1-5; D ambiguous. Germline V gene data show CDR1 as DFQATT and CDR2 as SNEGSKA (reference sequence). The CDR3 covers 12 residues. V lost 2 bases and J lost 4, with 6 bases in between. The CDR3 nucleotides are TGCAGTGCTAGACCCACGAATCAGCCCCAGCATTTT. Its protein product is CSARPTNQPQHF.

This clonotype was seen once. The chain is built from TRBV9 and TRBJ2-3; D perhaps matches TRBD2 (6 bases). Germline V CDR1 and CDR2: SGDLS, YYNGEE. Deletions cut 2 bases from V and 6 bases from J, with 19 bases between. The CDR3 has 16 residues. The CDR3 region has the DNA TGTGCCAGCAGCGTTTATGGCAAAGGAGGGACGGATACGCAGTATTTT. It specifies CASSVYGKGGTDTQYF.

This chain uses TRBV27 with TRBJ2-7, with D hard to call. The germline V gene encodes CDR1 MNHEY and CDR2 SMNVEV (reference sequence). This CDR3 comprises 15 residues. Trimming cost V 5 bases and J 0 bases, with 14 bases left between them. The CDR3 spells CASSKSIGSSYEQYV. For the CDR3, the DNA is TGTGCCAGCAGTAAAAGCATTGGCAGCTCCTACGAGCAGTACGTC.

The rearrangement links TRBV2 to TRBJ2-1; D uncertain. The CDR3 sequence is 15 residues long. From germline, CDR1 is SNHLY and CDR2 FYNNEI. Trimming shortened V by 0 bases and J by 4 bases, and 10 bases separated the two germline ends. The chain's CDR3 is CASSEANRYYNEQFF. CDR3 nucleotide sequence: TGTGCCAGCAGTGAAGCCAACCGATATTACAATGAGCAGTTCTTC.

The V and J genes are TRBV2 and TRBJ2-1, with a tentative D call TRBD1 (5 bases). V dropped 2 bases and J dropped 2 bases, with 13 bases sitting between them. The CDR3 length is 16 residues. The germline V gene encodes CDR1 SNHLY and CDR2 FYNNEI. In DNA form, the CDR3 reads TGTGCCAGCAGTGAATCTGAAGGGGTCGCCTACAATGAGCAGTTCTTC. Protein sequence: CASSESEGVAYNEQFF.

The genes are TRBV7-9 and TRBJ1-4; perhaps TRBD1 as D (6 bases). The V gene's germline CDR1 is SEHNR and CDR2 FQNEAQ (reference sequence). V gave up 3 bases and J gave up 0 bases, with 11 bases separating them. The CDR3 loop spans 16 amino acids. The CDR3 region has the DNA TGTGCCAGCAGCTTCGGACAGTTAGCAACTAATGAAAAACTGTTTTTT. It codes for CASSFGQLATNEKLFF.

Turning to this clonotype: At one of its ends the junction is not consistent with the germline gene, which may arise from a read error. The chain links TRBV6-5 to TRBJ2-1; no clear D. Germline assignment: CDR1 MNHEY and CDR2 SVGAGI. The CDR3 runs to 14 residues. The CDR3 region has the DNA TGTGCCGGCAGTTACAATTCCGCCTACAATGAGCAGTTCTTC. Amino acid sequence: CAGSYNSAYNEQFF.

The chain carries TRBV7-2 and TRBJ2-4; 7 nucleotides agree with TRBD2. J lost 15 bases, V lost 5 bases, and 16 bases had no gene match. The CDR3 contains 14 residues. Per the germline V gene, CDR1 is SGHTA and CDR2 is FQGNSA. CDR3 nucleotide sequence: TGTGCCAGCAGCGGAGGACTAGGCCGGGGACTTTGGTACTTC. This translates into CASSGGLGRGLWYF.

The chain recombines TRBV7-8 with TRBJ1-1; TRBD1 aligns across 7 bases. The CDR3 is 14 amino acids. The junction had 1 base not matched to a gene; V was cut back by 2 bases and J by 1 base. In germline, CDR1 is SGHVS, CDR2 FQNEAQ. The CDR3 sequence is CASSLRQGNTEAFF. CDR3 nucleotide sequence: TGTGCCAGCAGCTTAAGACAGGGGAACACTGAAGCTTTCTTT.

The V and J genes are TRBV10-2 and TRBJ2-3, with D hard to call. V was cut by 5 bases and J by 7 bases, with 7 bases left in between. The length of the CDR3 is 11 residues. CDR1 and CDR2 (germline): WSHSY, SAAADI. The CDR3 region has the DNA TGCGCCAGCAGTAGTACTTATACGCAGTATTTT. Its protein product is CASSSTYTQYF.

The chain has TRBV4-3 and TRBJ2-2; tentatively, D is TRBD1 (5 bases). This CDR3 contains 14 residues. The germline V gene has CDR1 LGHNA and CDR2 YSLEER. Trimming removed 3 bases from V and 7 bases from J, with 12 bases in between. The CDR3: CASSQVLQGGELFF. CDR3 DNA: TGCGCCAGCAGCCAGGTTTTGCAGGGCGGGGAGCTGTTTTTT.

The table lists this clonotype with a count of one. The chain links TRBV7-9 to TRBJ1-2; maybe TRBD1 (5 bases). The germline V and J ends were trimmed by 8 bases and 0 bases, with 10 bases remaining between them. From germline, CDR1 is SEHNR and CDR2 FQNEAQ (reference sequence). The CDR3 length is 13 residues. CDR3 loop: CASRDAANYGYTF. DNA of the CDR3: TGTGCCAGCCGGGACGCGGCTAACTATGGCTACACCTTC.

This clonotype came up a few times. The genes are TRBV6-4 and TRBJ2-1, with unresolved D. The length of the CDR3 is 13 residues. CDR1 is MRHNA and CDR2 is SNTAGT in the germline V gene. V lost 3 bases, J lost 0 bases, and 3 bases lay in between. In DNA form, the CDR3 reads TGTGCCAGCAGTGAGCGCTCCTACAATGAGCAGTTCTTC. Its translation is CASSERSYNEQFF.

The genes are TRBV27 and TRBJ2-1; 8 bases fit TRBD2. Trimming removed 2 bases from V and 6 bases from J; junction bases left unmatched: 12. CDR1 is MNHEY, CDR2 SMNVEV, per germline (reference sequence). The CDR3 loop spans 17 amino acids. Here the CDR3 DNA reads TGTGCCAGCAGTTTACCCCATGGGAGCGGGAGCGTCAATGAGCAGTTCTTC. Translated, it gives CASSLPHGSGSVNEQFF.

J is TRBJ2-5 and V is TRBV10-1; D gene uncertain. The V and J ends lost 0 bases and 3 bases respectively, with 5 bases between them. CDR1 is WNHNN, CDR2 SYGVQD, per germline (reference sequence). The CDR3 covers 13 residues. DNA for the CDR3: TGCGCCAGCAGTGAGTCGATTGAAGAGACCCAGTACTTC. Amino acids: CASSESIEETQYF.

DNA for the CDR3: TGTGCCAGCAGCTCGGGGACGGTAAAGCCCCAGCATTTT. Protein sequence: CASSSGTVKPQHF. The chain has TRBV27 and TRBJ1-5; D possibly corresponds to TRBD1 (5 bases). This CDR3 is 13 amino acids long. Germline V gene data show CDR1 as MNHEY and CDR2 as SMNVEV (reference sequence). V lost 6 bases and J lost 8, with 14 bases in between.

The chain employs TRBV7-2 and TRBJ2-7, with 7 bases matching TRBD2. The V and J ends lost 5 bases and 2 bases, in that order; junction bases with no gene match: 6. The germline gives CDR1 SGHTA, CDR2 FQGNSA. The CDR3 is made up of 14 amino acids. This chain's CDR3 is CASSTFSGPYEQYF. The CDR3 DNA reads as TGTGCCAGCAGCACCTTTAGCGGGCCCTACGAGCAGTACTTC.

This chain links TRBV27 with TRBJ1-1, with 8 nucleotides matching TRBD1. Trimming removed 3 bases from V and 1 base from J; junction bases left unmatched: 4. The CDR3 loop spans 15 amino acids. Germline CDR1 and CDR2: MNHEY and SMNVEV (reference sequence). CDR3 loop: CASSLGTGSNTEAFF. The CDR3 DNA follows: TGTGCCAGCAGTTTGGGGACAGGCTCGAACACTGAAGCTTTCTTT.

V and J are TRBV23-1 and TRBJ2-7, with D possibly matching TRBD1 (6 bases). TRBV23-1 is classed as an ORF, of uncertain function. CDR3 length equals 15 residues. The germline V and J ends were trimmed by 3 bases and 3 bases, with 15 bases remaining between them. Here the CDR3 DNA reads TGCGCCAGCAGTCAGGTACGGACAGAAAACTACGAGCAGTACTTC. This translates into CASSQVRTENYEQYF.

This chain links TRBV24-1 with TRBJ1-5; D perhaps matches TRBD1 (5 bases). CDR3 size: 17 residues. Trimming pared 0 bases from V and 1 base from J, leaving 12 bases between. The germline CDR1 and CDR2 sequences are KGHDR and SFDVKD. CDR3 DNA sequence: TGTGCCACCAGTGATTTGGGGGGTCCGGACAGCAATCAGCCCCAGCATTTT. This gives the protein CATSDLGGPDSNQPQHF.

The V gene is TRBV10-3, the J gene TRBJ2-5; D might be TRBD1 or TRBD2, each matching 6 bases. The length of the CDR3 is 18 residues. Per the germline V gene, CDR1 is ENHRY and CDR2 is SYGVKD. With 6 bases removed from V and 1 base from J, the gap between germline ends came to 24 bases. DNA for the CDR3: TGTGCCATCAGGGATGTTAGGCGGGACACCTCGCCCCAAGAGACCCAGTACTTC. This encodes CAIRDVRRDTSPQETQYF.